This T cell receptor beta chain was sequenced for a study of CD8 T cells in acute hepatitis C reinfection (dated by TCRdb to the early 2020s). About the full investigation: The study profiled the TCRbeta repertoire of CD8+ T cells specific for the HCV NS3-1073 epitope during acute infection and after viral clearance. Acute samples came from 4 spontaneous resolvers and 6 or 7 chronically infected subjects and were collected within 168 days of the estimated infection date. A handful of spontaneous resolvers provided paired acute and follow-up samples. The research as a whole found: CDR3 sequences shared with other epitopes were rare, and differing sequencing approaches may have limited exact matching. High diversity was observed in NS3-1073 specific repertoires, and no significant differences in diversity were found between acute resolver, follow-up resolver and acute chronic samples. NS3-1073 specific cells were too rare to sort in chronically infected subjects, so no follow-up repertoires exist for those subjects. Approximately 13 public clonotypes were found regardless of outcome, and V04-02/J02-02 was used by one public clonotype. All groups showed preferential use of the TRBV04 and TRBV06 gene families, a pattern that overrepresentation in the naive pool did not explain. Because bulk sequencing was performed on the TCRbeta chain only, alphabeta pairing of public clonotypes could not be determined.

Genomic DNA was extracted from the FACS-sorted cells, and the TCRbeta chains were sequenced by the commercial immunoSEQ service. As for the original processing: The repertoire data were analyzed using ImmunoSEQ Analyzer software v3.0 and R v3.5.1. Only productive rearrangements were analyzed, as sequences containing stop codons or out-of-frame rearrangements were removed. The sequencing provider supplied the metrics for Simpson diversity, Shannon entropy, CDR3 length and nucleotide addition. Based on frequency, clonotypes were placed into dominant, sub-dominant, low or lowest abundance groups, and clonotypes under 0.1% were left out of most analyses. Any CDR3 amino acid clonotype present in at least two subjects at a cumulative frequency of at least 0.5% was labeled public. The clones in this table, taken by TCRdb from immuneACCESS, are in-frame only. Not every clone is retained; where verified, under half of the shortfall comes from an unresolved V gene, and the cause of the rest is unknown. The DNA gave D and trimming, while V, J and clone size come from that table. Within this sample are 3,800 or so clones, with around two fifths of them counted one time only. The ten largest clones represent roughly 9.4% of the sample.

CDR1 is given as LGHNA and CDR2 as YSLEER, both from the germline V gene. Measured from the cysteine to the phenylalanine, the CDR3 is 15 residues long. Only the CDR3 part of the read is kept: 45 bases, read in frame from the first base. V is cut by 1 base and J by 9 bases, and the space between the germline ends is 13 bases. Comments on this clone: Per-base quality was not reported, and no clone a single base away is much larger than it.

According to the study, the label for this sample's time point signals: acute HCV infection, within 168 days of estimated infection date. The HCV-specific TCR repertoires were analyzed directly ex vivo, and the sequenced cells were not first expanded in vitro. Enrolled in the Montreal Hepatitis C Cohort (HEPCO) in Canada, the donors were people who inject drugs, and these donors were followed every 3 months. Acute primary HCV infection was defined by a positive HCV RNA or antibody test following a negative test within the previous 24 weeks. HCV-specific cells were stained using a PE-labeled tetramer loaded with the NS3 peptide spanning residues 1073-1081. CD3, CD8 and CD45RO antibodies were used for surface staining, and dead cells were excluded with an aqua fixable dye. The cohort additionally had more than 5 subjects who developed chronic infection, which was defined as HCV RNA positivity at 24 weeks. Frozen stocks of peripheral blood mononuclear cells were first thawed, after which negative isolation of CD8+ T cells was carried out using the MACS CD8+ T cell Isolation Kit. A BD FACSAria II cell sorter was used to sort the cells.

The TCR sequence derives from a man younger than 45 with chronic hepatitis C. The sequence joins TRBV4-3 to TRBJ1-6, with no confidently assigned D gene. Sample: HCV NS3-1073 tetramer-sorted CD8+ T cells from PBMCs, taken during acute infection. In the paper's terms, the cell subset or site label means: FACS-sorted NS3-1073 tetramer+ CD8+ T cells. CDR3 reads: CASSQVNTEPSPLHF. The DNA sequence is given as TGCGCCAGCAGCCAAGTGAACACAGAGCCTTCACCCCTCCACTTT.